Following are 17 T cell receptor beta chains from one sample sequenced in a study of response to subunit inactivated influenza vaccine. TCRdb ran MiXCR on the RT-PCR reads and lists one entry per CDR3 protein. The sample records some 540,000 distinct CDR3 sequences, roughly 25% being singletons. In addition, the sample was reused for a study of T cells expressing NK-cell markers. That publication notes: Beta-chain TCR cDNA was generated via 5'RACE template switching with UMIs.

Source: CD4+ T cells sorted from PBMCs, taken 11 to 12 days after vaccination. The source of these receptors is a man in his forties or fifties who received an inactivated influenza vaccine.

V and J are TRBV19 and TRBJ2-1; D is unclear. Trimming took off 8 bases at V and 0 bases at J, with 11 bases between the two ends. Per the germline V gene, CDR1 is LNHDA and CDR2 is SQIVND (reference sequence). The CDR3 is 14 amino acids. The CDR3 coding sequence is TGTGCCAGTTCATTTTCGAGCTCCTACAATGAGCAGTTCTTC. Residues: CASSFSSSYNEQFF.

The chain uses TRBV7-6 and TRBJ2-3; D unresolved. Germline CDR1 SGHVS, CDR2 FNYEAQ. This CDR3 has 14 amino acids. Trimming stripped 5 bases from V and 4 bases from J, with 13 bases between. CDR3 sequence reads: CASSTTGEADTQYF. As DNA, the CDR3 is TGTGCCAGCAGCACAACTGGCGAGGCAGATACGCAGTATTTT. The whole variable domain, remainder taken from reference TRBV7-6 and TRBJ2-3, is GAGVSQSPRYKVTKRGQDVALRCDPISGHVSLYWYRQALGQGPEFLTYFNYEAQQDKSGLPNDRFSAERPEGSISTLTIQRTEQRDSAMYRCASSTTGEADTQYFGPGTRLTVL.

The rearrangement links TRBV15 to TRBJ2-7; D uncertain. The germline V gene encodes CDR1 LNHNV and CDR2 YYDKDF (reference sequence). The germline V and J ends were trimmed by 0 bases and 2 bases, with 11 bases remaining between them. The CDR3 covers 15 residues. The chain's CDR3 is CATSRETVSPYEQYF. For the CDR3, the DNA is TGTGCCACCAGCAGAGAGACCGTTAGTCCCTACGAGCAGTACTTC.

This clonotype was picked up a small number of times. This sequence joins TRBV6-5 and TRBJ2-2; D remains unclear. V was pared by 0 bases and J by 7 bases, with 9 bases between. Germline CDR1 MNHEY, CDR2 SVGAGI. The CDR3 is 14 amino acids. The CDR3 region has the DNA TGTGCCAGCAGTTACTCATTTTGGGGCGGGGAGCTGTTTTTT. It translates to CASSYSFWGGELFF.

A few counts support this clonotype. The V call is TRBV30, the J call TRBJ2-1; 8 nucleotides align to TRBD1. The CDR3 consists of 12 residues. The germline V gene encodes CDR1 GTSNPN and CDR2 SVGIG (reference sequence). V was clipped by 2 bases and J by 14 bases; unmatched bases: 8. The CDR3 spells CAWSSQGAGEFF. CDR3 bases: TGTGCCTGGAGTTCGCAGGGGGCTGGTGAGTTCTTC.

The chain combines TRBV4-3 with TRBJ2-3; D is tentatively TRBD1 or TRBD2 (6 bases each). This CDR3 spans 17 amino acids. The germline gives CDR1 LGHNA, CDR2 YSLEER. V was shortened by 0 bases and J by 4 bases, with 17 bases between the two germline ends. The chain's CDR3 is CASSQEYGGRGPDTQYF. The CDR3 DNA is TGCGCCAGCAGCCAAGAGTACGGGGGCCGAGGCCCAGATACGCAGTATTTT.

The V and J genes are TRBV6-1 and TRBJ2-7; the D gene is possibly TRBD2 (7 bases). The CDR3 is 18 residues long. CDR1 and CDR2 from the germline V gene are MNHNS and SASEGT. V was cut by 5 bases and J by 3 bases, with 26 bases left in between. CDR3 protein: CASSRGGTASTTFYEQYF. In DNA, the CDR3 is TGTGCCAGCAGTAGGGGGGGGACCGCTTCTACCACATTCTACGAGCAGTACTTC.

This clonotype was counted a few times. The rearrangement joins TRBV6-5 to TRBJ1-4; TRBD1 might be the D (5 bases). Germline CDR1 reads MNHEY; CDR2 reads SVGAGI. The V and J ends lost 2 bases and 3 bases respectively, with 7 bases between them. There are 14 residues in the CDR3. The CDR3 nucleotides read TGTGCCAGCAGTTACGGGGCTTCTAATGAAAAACTGTTTTTT. It is translated as CASSYGASNEKLFF.

The chain recombines TRBV7-9 with TRBJ2-7, with TRBD2 identical over 8 bases. CDR3 length: 12 amino acids. The germline gives CDR1 SEHNR, CDR2 FQNEAQ (reference sequence). J was trimmed by 0 bases and V by 10 bases; bases with no gene match: 2. The CDR3 coding sequence is TGTGCCATTAGCGGGAACTCCTACGAGCAGTACTTC. It specifies CAISGNSYEQYF.

The chain couples TRBV7-3 to TRBJ2-3; TRBD2 matches 15 bases. CDR1 is SGHTA and CDR2 is FQGTGA in the germline V gene. CDR3 length equals 16 residues. Trimming removed 5 bases from V and 3 bases from J; junction bases left unmatched: 3. CDR3 sequence reads: CASSRTSGRGTDTQYF. DNA for the CDR3: TGTGCCAGCAGCCGGACTAGCGGGAGGGGTACAGATACGCAGTATTTT.

In its sample, this clonotype was seen a few times. The CDR3 sequence: CSVDQGALEQYF. CDR3 coding DNA: TGCAGCGTTGACCAGGGGGCTCTCGAGCAGTACTTC. The chain employs TRBV29-1 and TRBJ2-7, with 8 bases that match TRBD1. Germline V lookup: CDR1 SQVTM, CDR2 ANQGSEA. Germline trimming cut 3 bases from V and 6 bases from J; bases unmatched to any gene: 4. The CDR3 loop spans 12 amino acids.

This clonotype came up a few times. The chain recombines TRBV7-2 with TRBJ2-4, with 7 nucleotides matching TRBD1. There are 14 residues in the CDR3. With 7 bases clipped from V and 5 bases from J, the junction kept 8 bases outside the gene matches. Per germline, CDR1 SGHTA and CDR2 FQGNSA. This CDR3 reads CASTQGVGENIQYF. The CDR3 coding sequence is TGTGCCAGCACCCAGGGGGTTGGGGAAAACATTCAGTACTTC.

V usage is TRBV7-9 and J usage is TRBJ2-7; D unclear. The CDR3 extends over 17 amino acids. Germline lookup yields CDR1 SEHNR and CDR2 FQNEAQ (reference sequence). V gave up 5 bases and J gave up 0 bases, with 20 bases separating them. This CDR3 reads CASSPTVGKTRSYEQYF. CDR3 coding DNA: TGTGCCAGCAGCCCGACCGTTGGTAAGACCCGCTCCTACGAGCAGTACTTC. Full variable domain (outside the CDR3, taken from reference TRBV7-9 and TRBJ2-7): DTGVSQNPRHKITKRGQNVTFRCDPISEHNRLYWYRQTLGQGPEFLTYFQNEAQLEKSRLLSDRFSAERPKGSFSTLEIQRTEQGDSAMYLCASSPTVGKTRSYEQYFGPGTRLTVT.

This chain links TRBV10-1 with TRBJ2-5; perhaps TRBD1 as D (6 bases). The CDR3 consists of 15 residues. The V gene's germline CDR1 is WNHNN and CDR2 SYGVQD (reference sequence). V was pared by 2 bases and J by 1 base, with 11 bases between. The CDR3 DNA is TGCGCCAGCAGTGAGCGCAGGGGAGTCCAAGAGACCCAGTACTTC. Translation gives CASSERRGVQETQYF.

The rearrangement joins TRBV29-1 to TRBJ2-7; no reliable D call. CDR3 length equals 11 residues. Trimming shortened V by 7 bases and J by 6 bases, and 13 bases separated the two germline ends. Germline assignment: CDR1 SQVTM and CDR2 ANQGSEA. CDR3 coding DNA: TGCAGCGGAGGAGCCCGGCGCGAGCAGTACTTC. Translating it yields CSGGARREQYF.

This clonotype was observed a few times. The V and J genes are TRBV20-1 and TRBJ2-3, with D tentatively TRBD1 or TRBD2 (5 bases each). Germline-derived CDR1 and CDR2 are DFQATT and SNEGSKA (reference sequence). This CDR3 comprises 15 residues. The ends were cut back, 6 bases at V and 0 bases at J, with 16 bases in the middle. The DNA of the CDR3 is TGCAGTGCCCCGAGGCCGGGACCGAGCACAGATACGCAGTATTTT. Protein sequence: CSAPRPGPSTDTQYF.

The sample holds a few counts of this clonotype. This rearrangement joins TRBV4-2 to TRBJ2-2; 10 nucleotides line up with TRBD2. J was trimmed by 1 base and V by 5 bases; bases with no gene match: 4. Germline CDR1 reads LGHNA; CDR2 reads YNFKEQ. This CDR3 contains 16 residues. CDR3 protein: CASSARLAGNTGELFF. The CDR3 DNA reads as TGTGCCAGCAGCGCCCGACTAGCGGGGAACACCGGGGAGCTGTTTTTT.